This TCR beta chain was found in a study of early T cells in non-severe SARS-CoV-2 infection. Study-level background: Chains stayed unpaired after sequencing of bulk RNA from unsorted whole blood. Study-wide points: Matches to VDJdb favored anti-spike CD8 responses and missed private and CD4 specificities.

This clonotype came up many times. Its antigen is undetermined. Separate cDNA molecules each had unique molecular identifiers attached to them. TCRdb redid the calling of the 5' RACE reads with MiXCR, one entry per CDR3 protein. This sample has 70,000 to 85,000 distinct CDR3 sequences, with around 14% found just once. Sequenced sample: whole blood. This receptor was taken from an adult who was a healthcare worker with PCR-confirmed SARS-CoV-2 infection or an uninfected control (not recorded which).

This CDR3 reads CASMRGGEKNYGYTF. The CDR3 nucleotides read TGTGCCAGCATGCGTGGCGGGGAGAAGAACTATGGCTACACCTTC. V usage is TRBV28 and J usage is TRBJ1-2; D is undetermined. There are 15 residues in the CDR3. The germline V gene has CDR1 MDHEN and CDR2 SYDVKM. V was pared by 7 bases and J by 2 bases, with 17 bases between.